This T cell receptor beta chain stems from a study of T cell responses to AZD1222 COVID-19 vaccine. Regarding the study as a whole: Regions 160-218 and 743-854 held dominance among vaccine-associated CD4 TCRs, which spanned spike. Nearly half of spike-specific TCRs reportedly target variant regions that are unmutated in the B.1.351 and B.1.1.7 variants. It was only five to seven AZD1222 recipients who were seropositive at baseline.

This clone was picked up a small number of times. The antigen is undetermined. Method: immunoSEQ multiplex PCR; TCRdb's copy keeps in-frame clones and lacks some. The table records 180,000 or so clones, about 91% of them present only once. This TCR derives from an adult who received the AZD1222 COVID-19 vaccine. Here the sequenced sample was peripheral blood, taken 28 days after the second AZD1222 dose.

CDR3: CASSLGAGYDTEAFF. DNA of the CDR3: TGTGCCAGCAGCCTAGGGGCCGGGTACGACACTGAAGCTTTCTTT. The chain couples TRBV5-4 to TRBJ1-1; possibly TRBD1 for D (5 bases). This CDR3 has 15 residues. CDR1 SGHNT and CDR2 YYREEE come from the germline V gene (reference sequence). Trimming took 4 bases from V and 3 from J, leaving 16 bases between them.